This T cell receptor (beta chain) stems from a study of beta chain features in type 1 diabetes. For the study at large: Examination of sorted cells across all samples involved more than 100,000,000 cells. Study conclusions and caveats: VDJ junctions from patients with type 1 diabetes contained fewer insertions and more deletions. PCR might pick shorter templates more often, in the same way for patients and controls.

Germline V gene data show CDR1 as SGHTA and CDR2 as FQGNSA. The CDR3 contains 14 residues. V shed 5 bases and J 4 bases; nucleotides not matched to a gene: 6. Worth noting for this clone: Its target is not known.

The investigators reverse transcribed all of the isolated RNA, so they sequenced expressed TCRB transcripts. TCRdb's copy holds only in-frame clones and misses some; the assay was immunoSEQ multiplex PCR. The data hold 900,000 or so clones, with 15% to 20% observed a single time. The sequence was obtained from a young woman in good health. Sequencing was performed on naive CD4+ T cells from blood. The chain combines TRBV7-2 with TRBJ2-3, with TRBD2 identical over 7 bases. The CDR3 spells CASSTRTRSDTQYF. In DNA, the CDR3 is TGTGCCAGCAGCACTCGGACTAGATCAGATACGCAGTATTTT.